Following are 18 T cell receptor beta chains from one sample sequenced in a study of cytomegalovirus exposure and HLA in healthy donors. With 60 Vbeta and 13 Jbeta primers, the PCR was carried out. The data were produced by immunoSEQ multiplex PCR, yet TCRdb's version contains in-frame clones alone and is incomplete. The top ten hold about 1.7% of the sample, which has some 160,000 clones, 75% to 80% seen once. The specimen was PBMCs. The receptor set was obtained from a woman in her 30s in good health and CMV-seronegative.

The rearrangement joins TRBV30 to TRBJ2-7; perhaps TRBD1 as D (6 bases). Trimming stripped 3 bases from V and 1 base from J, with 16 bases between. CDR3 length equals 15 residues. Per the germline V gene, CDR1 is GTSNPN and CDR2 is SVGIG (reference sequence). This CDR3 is CAWSSGTLPSYEQYF. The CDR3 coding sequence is TGTGCCTGGAGCTCCGGGACACTGCCTTCCTACGAGCAGTACTTC.

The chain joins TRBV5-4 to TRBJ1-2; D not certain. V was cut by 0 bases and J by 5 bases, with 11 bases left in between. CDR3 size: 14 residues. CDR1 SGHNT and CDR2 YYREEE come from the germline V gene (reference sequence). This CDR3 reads CASSLDGSPYGYTF. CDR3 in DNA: TGTGCCAGCAGCTTGGACGGGTCTCCGTATGGCTACACCTTC.

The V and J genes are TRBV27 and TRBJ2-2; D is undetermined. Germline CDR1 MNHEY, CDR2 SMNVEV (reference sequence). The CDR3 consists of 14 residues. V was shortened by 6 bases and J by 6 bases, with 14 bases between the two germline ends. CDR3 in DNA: TGTGCCAGCAGACCCTTCGACGCGGCCGGGGAGCTGTTTTTT. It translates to CASRPFDAAGELFF.

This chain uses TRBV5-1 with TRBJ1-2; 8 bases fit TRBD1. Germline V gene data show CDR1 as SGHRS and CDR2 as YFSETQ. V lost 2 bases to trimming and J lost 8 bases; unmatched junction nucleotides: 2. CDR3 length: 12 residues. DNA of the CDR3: TGCGCCAGCAGCTTCACAGGGGGAGGCTACACCTTC. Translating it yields CASSFTGGGYTF.

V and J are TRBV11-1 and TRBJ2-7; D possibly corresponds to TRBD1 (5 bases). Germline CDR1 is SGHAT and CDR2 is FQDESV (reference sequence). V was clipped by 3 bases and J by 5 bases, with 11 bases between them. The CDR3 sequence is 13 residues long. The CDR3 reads CASSFAGLHEQYF. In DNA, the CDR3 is TGTGCCAGCAGCTTCGCAGGGCTCCACGAGCAGTACTTC.

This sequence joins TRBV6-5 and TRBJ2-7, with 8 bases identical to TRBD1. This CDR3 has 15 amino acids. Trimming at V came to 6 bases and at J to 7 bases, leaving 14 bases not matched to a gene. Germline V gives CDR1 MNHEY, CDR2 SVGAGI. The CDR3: CASSSLQGAQKEQYF. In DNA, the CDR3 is TGTGCCAGCAGCTCCCTTCAGGGGGCGCAGAAAGAGCAGTACTTC.

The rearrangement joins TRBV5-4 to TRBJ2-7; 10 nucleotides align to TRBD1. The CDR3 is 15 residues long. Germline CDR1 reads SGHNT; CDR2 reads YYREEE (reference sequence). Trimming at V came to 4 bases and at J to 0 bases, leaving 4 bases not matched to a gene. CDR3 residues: CASSPGTGDSYEQYF. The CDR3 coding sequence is TGTGCCAGCAGCCCCGGGACAGGGGACTCCTACGAGCAGTACTTC.

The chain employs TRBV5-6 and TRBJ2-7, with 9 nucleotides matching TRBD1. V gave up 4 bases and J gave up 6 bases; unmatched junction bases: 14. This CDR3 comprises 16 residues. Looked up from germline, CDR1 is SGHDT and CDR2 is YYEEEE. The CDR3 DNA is TGTGCCAGCAGCCCTCTTGTGGGACAGGGTGGGTTCGAGCAGTACTTC. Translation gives CASSPLVGQGGFEQYF.

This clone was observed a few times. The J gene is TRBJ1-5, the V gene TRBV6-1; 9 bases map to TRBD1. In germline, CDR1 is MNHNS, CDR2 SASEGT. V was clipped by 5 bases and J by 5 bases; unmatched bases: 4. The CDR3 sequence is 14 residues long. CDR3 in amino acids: CASSSGQGYQPQHF. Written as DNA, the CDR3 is TGTGCCAGCAGTTCGGGACAGGGTTATCAGCCCCAGCATTTT.

The CDR3 coding sequence is TGCGCCAGCAGCCACAGGGGGGTCACCGGGGAGCTGTTTTTT. Amino acids: CASSHRGVTGELFF. V and J are TRBV5-1 and TRBJ2-2, with 8 nucleotides matching TRBD1. Looked up from germline, CDR1 is SGHRS and CDR2 is YFSETQ. V lost 4 bases to trimming and J lost 4 bases; unmatched junction nucleotides: 3. The CDR3 spans 14 residues.

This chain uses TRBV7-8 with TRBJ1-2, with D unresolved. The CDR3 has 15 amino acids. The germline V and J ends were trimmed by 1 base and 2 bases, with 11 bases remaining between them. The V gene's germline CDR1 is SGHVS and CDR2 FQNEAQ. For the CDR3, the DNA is TGTGCCAGCAGCTTAGAAGGTGGACTCAACTATGGCTACACCTTC. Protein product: CASSLEGGLNYGYTF. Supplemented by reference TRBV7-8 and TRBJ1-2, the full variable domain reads GAGVSQSPRYKVAKRGQDVALRCDPISGHVSLFWYQQALGQGPEFLTYFQNEAQLDKSGLPSDRFFAERPEGSVSTLKIQRTQQEDSAVYLCASSLEGGLNYGYTFGSGTRLTVV.

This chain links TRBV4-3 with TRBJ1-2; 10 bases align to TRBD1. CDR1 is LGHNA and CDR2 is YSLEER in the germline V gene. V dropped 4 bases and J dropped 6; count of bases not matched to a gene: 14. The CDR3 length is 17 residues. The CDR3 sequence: CASSPGTGAPQGDGYTF. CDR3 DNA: TGCGCCAGCAGCCCCGGGACAGGGGCCCCTCAGGGGGATGGCTACACCTTC.

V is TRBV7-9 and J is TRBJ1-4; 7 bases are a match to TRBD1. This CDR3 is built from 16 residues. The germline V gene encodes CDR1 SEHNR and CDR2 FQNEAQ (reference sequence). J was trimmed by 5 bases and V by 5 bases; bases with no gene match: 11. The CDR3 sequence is CASSPRRDSWNEKLFF. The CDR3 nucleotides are TGTGCCAGCAGCCCACGCCGGGACAGTTGGAATGAAAAACTGTTTTTT.

The CDR3 protein is CASTLLAGSTDTQYF. In DNA form, the CDR3 reads TGTGCCAGCACCCTCCTAGCGGGAAGCACAGATACGCAGTATTTT. This chain uses TRBV2 with TRBJ2-3; the match to TRBD2 covers 9 bases. Germline assignment: CDR1 SNHLY and CDR2 FYNNEI. The length of the CDR3 is 15 residues. Losses at the gene ends were 7 bases for V and 0 bases for J; bases not matched to a gene: 5.

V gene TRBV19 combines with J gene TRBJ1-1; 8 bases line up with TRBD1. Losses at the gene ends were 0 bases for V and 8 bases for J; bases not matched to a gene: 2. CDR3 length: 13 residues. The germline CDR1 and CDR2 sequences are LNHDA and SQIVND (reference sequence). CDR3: CASSIENRGEAFF. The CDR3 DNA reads TGTGCCAGTAGTATAGAAAACAGGGGGGAAGCTTTCTTT.

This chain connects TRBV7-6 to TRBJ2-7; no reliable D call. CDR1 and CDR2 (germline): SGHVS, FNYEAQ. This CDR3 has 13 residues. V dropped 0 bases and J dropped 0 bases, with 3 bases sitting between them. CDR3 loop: CASSLAASYEQYF. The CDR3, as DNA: TGTGCCAGCAGCTTAGCGGCCTCCTACGAGCAGTACTTC.

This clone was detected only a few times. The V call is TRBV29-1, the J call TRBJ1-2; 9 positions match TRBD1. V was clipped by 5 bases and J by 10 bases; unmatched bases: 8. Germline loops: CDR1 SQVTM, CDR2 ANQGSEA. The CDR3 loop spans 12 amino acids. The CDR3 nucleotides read TGCAGCGTTTCACAGGGGGCGCCTGACTACACCTTC. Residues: CSVSQGAPDYTF.

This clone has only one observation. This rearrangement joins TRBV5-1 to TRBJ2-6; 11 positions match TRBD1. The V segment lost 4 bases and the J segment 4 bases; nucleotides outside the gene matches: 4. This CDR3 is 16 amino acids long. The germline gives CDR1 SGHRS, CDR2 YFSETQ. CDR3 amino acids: CASSRGQGVGANVLTF. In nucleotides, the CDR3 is TGCGCCAGCAGCAGGGGACAGGGGGTCGGGGCCAACGTCCTGACTTTC.